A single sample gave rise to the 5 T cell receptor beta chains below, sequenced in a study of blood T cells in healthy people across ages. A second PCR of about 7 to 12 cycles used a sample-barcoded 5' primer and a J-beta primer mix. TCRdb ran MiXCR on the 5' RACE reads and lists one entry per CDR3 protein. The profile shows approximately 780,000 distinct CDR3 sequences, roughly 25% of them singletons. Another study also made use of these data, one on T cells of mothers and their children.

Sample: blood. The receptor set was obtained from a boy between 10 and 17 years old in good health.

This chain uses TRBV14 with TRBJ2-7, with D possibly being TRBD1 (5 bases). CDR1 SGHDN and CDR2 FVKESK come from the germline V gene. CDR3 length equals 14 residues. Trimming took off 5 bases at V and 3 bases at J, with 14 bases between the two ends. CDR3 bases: TGTGCCAGCAGCGACCATCTCAGGGTCTACGAGCAGTACTTC. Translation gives CASSDHLRVYEQYF.

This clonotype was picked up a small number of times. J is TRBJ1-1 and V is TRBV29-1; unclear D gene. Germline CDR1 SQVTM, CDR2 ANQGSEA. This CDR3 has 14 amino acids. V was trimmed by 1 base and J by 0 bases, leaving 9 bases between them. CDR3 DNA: TGCAGCGTTGAAGGTCGTGGACTGAACACTGAAGCTTTCTTT. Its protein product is CSVEGRGLNTEAFF.

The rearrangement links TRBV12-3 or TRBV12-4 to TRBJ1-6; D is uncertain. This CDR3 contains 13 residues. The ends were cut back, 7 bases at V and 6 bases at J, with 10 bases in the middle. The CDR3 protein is CASTITGNSPLHF. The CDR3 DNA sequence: TGTGCCAGCACGATTACGGGTAATTCACCCCTCCACTTT.

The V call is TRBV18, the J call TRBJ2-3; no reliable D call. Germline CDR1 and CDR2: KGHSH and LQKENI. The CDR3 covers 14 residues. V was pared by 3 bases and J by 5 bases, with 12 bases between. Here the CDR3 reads CASSPSSAGDTQYF. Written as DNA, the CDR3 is TGTGCCAGCTCACCTTCGTCGGCAGGAGATACGCAGTATTTT.

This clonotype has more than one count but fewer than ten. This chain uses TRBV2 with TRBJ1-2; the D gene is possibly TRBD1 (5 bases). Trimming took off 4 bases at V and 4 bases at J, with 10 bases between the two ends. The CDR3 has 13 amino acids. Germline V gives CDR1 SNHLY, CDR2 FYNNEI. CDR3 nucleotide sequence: TGTGCCAGCAGTGGCGAGGGGCCCTATGGCTACACCTTC. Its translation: CASSGEGPYGYTF.